Below, 5 T cell receptor beta chains from the same sample are listed, as sequenced in a study of T cell responses to AZD1222 COVID-19 vaccine. Sequenced by immunoSEQ multiplex PCR; TCRdb stores in-frame clones only, minus some. The profile shows some 150,000 clones, 92% of them singletons. The sequencing used peripheral blood, collected on day 0 of MenACWY control vaccination. The receptors shown here come from an adult in good health.

The chain carries TRBV23-1 and TRBJ1-5; 12 bases are shared with TRBD1. TRBV23-1 qualifies as an ORF whose function is uncertain. The ends lost 4 bases at V and 1 base at J; junction bases unmatched: 14. This CDR3 region has 20 residues. CDR3 DNA: TGCGCCAGCAGTCCAGACGTCCGGGACAGGGGGCTTTTAAGCAATCAGCCCCAGCATTTT. It yields the protein CASSPDVRDRGLLSNQPQHF.

In its sample, this clone was seen once. The gene calls are TRBV7-6 and TRBJ1-3; D gene ambiguous. The germline gives CDR1 SGHVS, CDR2 FNYEAQ. This CDR3 is built from 13 residues. V lost 5 bases and J 2 bases, leaving 7 bases between the germline ends. The CDR3 DNA follows: TGTGCCAGCAGCCCCTCCGCTGGAAACACCATATATTTT. Translated: CASSPSAGNTIYF.

This chain links TRBV9 with TRBJ2-5; TRBD1 matches at 10 bases. Germline CDR1 SGDLS, CDR2 YYNGEE. With V trimmed by 4 bases and J by 5 bases, 8 bases remained unmatched. The CDR3 length is 15 residues. CDR3 protein: CASSYRQGAPETQYF. As DNA, the CDR3 is TGTGCCAGCAGCTATAGACAGGGGGCGCCTGAGACCCAGTACTTC.

The gene calls are TRBV2 and TRBJ2-3; tentative D call: TRBD2 (5 bases). CDR3 length equals 16 residues. Looked up from germline, CDR1 is SNHLY and CDR2 is FYNNEI. V lost 7 bases to trimming and J lost 3 bases, with 20 bases between them. The CDR3 loop reads CASTRGRAGGTDTQYF. Written as DNA, the CDR3 is TGTGCCAGCACCCGGGGTAGGGCCGGTGGTACAGATACGCAGTATTTT. Complete variable domain (other parts from reference TRBV2 and TRBJ2-3): EPEVTQTPSHQVTQMGQEVILRCVPISNHLYFYWYRQILGQKVEFLVSFYNNEISEKSEIFDDQFSVERPDGSNFTLKIRSTKLEDSAMYFCASTRGRAGGTDTQYFGPGTRLTVL.

This rearrangement joins TRBV9 to TRBJ2-1, with 7 bases fitting TRBD2. The V gene end was trimmed by 2 bases and the J gene end by 9 bases; junction bases not matched to a gene: 8. The CDR3 contains 14 residues. Germline loops: CDR1 SGDLS, CDR2 YYNGEE. CDR3 loop: CASSVGGSRVEQFF. DNA of the CDR3: TGTGCCAGCAGCGTTGGCGGGAGTCGGGTTGAGCAGTTCTTC.